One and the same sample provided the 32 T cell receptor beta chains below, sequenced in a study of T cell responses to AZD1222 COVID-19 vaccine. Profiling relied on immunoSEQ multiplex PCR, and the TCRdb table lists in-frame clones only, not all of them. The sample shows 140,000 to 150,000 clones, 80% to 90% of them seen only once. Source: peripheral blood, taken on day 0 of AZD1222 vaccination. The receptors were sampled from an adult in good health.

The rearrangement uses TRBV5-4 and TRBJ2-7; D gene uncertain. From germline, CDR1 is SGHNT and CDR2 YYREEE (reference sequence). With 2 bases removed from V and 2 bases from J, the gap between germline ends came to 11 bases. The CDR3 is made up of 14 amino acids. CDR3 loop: CASSLGLQPYEQYF. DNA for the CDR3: TGTGCCAGCAGCTTAGGCCTTCAGCCCTACGAGCAGTACTTC.

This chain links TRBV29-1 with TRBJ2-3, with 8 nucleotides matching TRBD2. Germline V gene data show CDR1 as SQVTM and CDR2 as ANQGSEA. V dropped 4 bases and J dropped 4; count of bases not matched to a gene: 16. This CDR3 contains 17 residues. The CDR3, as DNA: TGCAGCGTTGGAGGAACCGTAGCGGGGTGGGTGGCAGATACGCAGTATTTT. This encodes CSVGGTVAGWVADTQYF.

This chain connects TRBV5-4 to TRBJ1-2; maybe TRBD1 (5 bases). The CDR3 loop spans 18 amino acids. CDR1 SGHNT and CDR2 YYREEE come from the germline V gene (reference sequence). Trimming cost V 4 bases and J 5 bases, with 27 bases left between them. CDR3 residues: CASSLPSGQTGPTYGYTF. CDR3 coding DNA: TGTGCCAGCAGCCTCCCCTCGGGCCAGACGGGGCCCACTTATGGCTACACCTTC.

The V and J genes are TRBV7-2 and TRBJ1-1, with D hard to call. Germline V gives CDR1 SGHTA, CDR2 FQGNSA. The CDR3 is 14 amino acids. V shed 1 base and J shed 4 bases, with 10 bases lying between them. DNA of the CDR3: TGTGCCAGCAGCTTAGTATCGTGGGGCACTGAAGCTTTCTTT. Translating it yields CASSLVSWGTEAFF. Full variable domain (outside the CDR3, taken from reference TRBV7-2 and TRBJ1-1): GAGVSQSPSNKVTEKGKDVELRCDPISGHTALYWYRQSLGQGLEFLIYFQGNSAPDKSGLPSDRFSAERTGGSVSTLTIQRTQQEDSAVYLCASSLVSWGTEAFFGQGTRLTVV.

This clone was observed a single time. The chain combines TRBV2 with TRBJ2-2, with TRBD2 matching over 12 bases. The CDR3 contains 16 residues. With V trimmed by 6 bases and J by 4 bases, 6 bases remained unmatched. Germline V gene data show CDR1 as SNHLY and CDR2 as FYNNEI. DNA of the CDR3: TGTGCCAGCAGCCCTCTAGCGGGGGGGGCCACCGGGGAGCTGTTTTTT. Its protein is CASSPLAGGATGELFF.

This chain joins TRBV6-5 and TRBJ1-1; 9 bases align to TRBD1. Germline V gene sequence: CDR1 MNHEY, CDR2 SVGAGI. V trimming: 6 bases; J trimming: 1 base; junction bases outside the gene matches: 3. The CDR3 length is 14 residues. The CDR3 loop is CASSPDRGNTEAFF. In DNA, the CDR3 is TGTGCCAGCAGCCCGGACAGGGGGAACACTGAAGCTTTCTTT.

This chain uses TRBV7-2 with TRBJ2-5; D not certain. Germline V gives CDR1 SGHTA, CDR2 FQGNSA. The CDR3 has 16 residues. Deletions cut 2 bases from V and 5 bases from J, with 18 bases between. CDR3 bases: TGTGCCAGCAGCTTATGGGCTAGAAGGCCGGTGGAGACCCAGTACTTC. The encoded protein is CASSLWARRPVETQYF.

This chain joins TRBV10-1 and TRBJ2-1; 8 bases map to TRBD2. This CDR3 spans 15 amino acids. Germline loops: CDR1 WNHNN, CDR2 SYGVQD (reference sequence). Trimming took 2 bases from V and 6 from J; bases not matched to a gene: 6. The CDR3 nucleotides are TGCGCCAGCAGTGAGATGTTAGCGGGGCCCAATGAGCAGTTCTTC. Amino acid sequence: CASSEMLAGPNEQFF.

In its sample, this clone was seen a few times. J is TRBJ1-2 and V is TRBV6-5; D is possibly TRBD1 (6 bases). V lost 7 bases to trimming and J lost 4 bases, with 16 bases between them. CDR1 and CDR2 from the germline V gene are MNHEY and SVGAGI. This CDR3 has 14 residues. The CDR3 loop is CASTEEGGGYGYTF. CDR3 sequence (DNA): TGTGCCAGCACCGAAGAGGGGGGTGGCTATGGCTACACCTTC.

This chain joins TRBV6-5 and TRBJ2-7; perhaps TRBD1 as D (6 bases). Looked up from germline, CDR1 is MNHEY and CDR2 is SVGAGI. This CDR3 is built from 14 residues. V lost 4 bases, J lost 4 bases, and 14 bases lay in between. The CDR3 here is CASSSGDTGYEQYF. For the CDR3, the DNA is TGTGCCAGCAGTTCCGGGGACACGGGGTACGAGCAGTACTTC.

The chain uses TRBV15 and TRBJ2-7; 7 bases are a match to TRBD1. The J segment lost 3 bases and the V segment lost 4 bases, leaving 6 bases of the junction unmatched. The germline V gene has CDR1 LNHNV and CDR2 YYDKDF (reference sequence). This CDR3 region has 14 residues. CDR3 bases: TGTGCCACCAGCAACCGGGACAGTCACTACGAGCAGTACTTC. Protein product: CATSNRDSHYEQYF.

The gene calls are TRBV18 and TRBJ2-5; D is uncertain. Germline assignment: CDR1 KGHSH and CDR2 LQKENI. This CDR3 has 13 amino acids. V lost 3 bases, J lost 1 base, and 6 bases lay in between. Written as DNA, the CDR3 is TGTGCCAGCTCACCGGCGGCCCAAGAGACCCAGTACTTC. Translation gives CASSPAAQETQYF.

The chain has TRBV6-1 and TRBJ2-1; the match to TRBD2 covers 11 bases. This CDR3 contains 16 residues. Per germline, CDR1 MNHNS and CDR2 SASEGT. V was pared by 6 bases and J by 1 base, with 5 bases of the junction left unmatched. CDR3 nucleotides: TGTGCCAGCAGCGAACTAGCGGGAGTTTCCTACAATGAGCAGTTCTTC. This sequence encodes CASSELAGVSYNEQFF.

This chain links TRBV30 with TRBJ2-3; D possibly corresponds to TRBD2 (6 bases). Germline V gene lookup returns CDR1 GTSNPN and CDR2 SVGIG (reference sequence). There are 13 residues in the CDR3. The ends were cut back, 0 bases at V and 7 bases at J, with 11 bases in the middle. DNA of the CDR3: TGTGCCTGGAGTGTACAAGGGAGGCATACGCAGTATTTT. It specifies CAWSVQGRHTQYF.

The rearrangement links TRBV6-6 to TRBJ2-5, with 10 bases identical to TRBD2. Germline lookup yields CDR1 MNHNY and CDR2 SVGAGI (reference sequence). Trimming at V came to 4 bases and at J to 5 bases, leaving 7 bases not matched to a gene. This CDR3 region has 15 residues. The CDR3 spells CASSSVGTSAETQYF. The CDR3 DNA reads TGTGCCAGCAGTTCTGTCGGGACTAGCGCGGAGACCCAGTACTTC.

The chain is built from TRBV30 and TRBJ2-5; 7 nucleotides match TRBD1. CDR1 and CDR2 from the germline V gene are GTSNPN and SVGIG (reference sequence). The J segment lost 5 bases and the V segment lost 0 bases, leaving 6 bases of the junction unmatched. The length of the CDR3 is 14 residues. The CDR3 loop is CAWSVGQVGETQYF. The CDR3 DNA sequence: TGTGCCTGGAGTGTAGGACAGGTTGGGGAGACCCAGTACTTC.

In DNA, the CDR3 is TGTGCCACCAGCAGAGTGGAAGGACTTACTGAAGCTTTCTTT. As protein: CATSRVEGLTEAFF. The chain links TRBV15 to TRBJ1-1, with D unclear. CDR1 is LNHNV, CDR2 YYDKDF, per germline (reference sequence). The CDR3 extends over 14 amino acids. V was shortened by 1 base and J by 5 bases, with 11 bases between the two germline ends. Complete variable domain (other parts from reference TRBV15 and TRBJ1-1): DAMVIQNPRYQVTQFGKPVTLSCSQTLNHNVMYWYQQKSSQAPKLLFHYYDKDFNNEADTPDNFQSRRPNTSFCFLDIRSPGLGDTAMYLCATSRVEGLTEAFFGQGTRLTVV.

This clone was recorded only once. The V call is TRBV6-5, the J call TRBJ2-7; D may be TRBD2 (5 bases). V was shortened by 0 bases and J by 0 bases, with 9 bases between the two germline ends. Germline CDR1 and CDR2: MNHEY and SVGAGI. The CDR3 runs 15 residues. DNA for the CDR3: TGTGCCAGCAGTTACTCGTCGGGGAGCTCCTACGAGCAGTACTTC. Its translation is CASSYSSGSSYEQYF.

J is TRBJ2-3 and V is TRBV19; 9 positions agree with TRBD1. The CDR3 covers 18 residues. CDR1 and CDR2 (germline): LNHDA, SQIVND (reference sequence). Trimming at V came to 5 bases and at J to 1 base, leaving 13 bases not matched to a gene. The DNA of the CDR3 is TGTGCCAGTAGTGCCCTAAAGGGACAGGGTGATGGCACAGATACGCAGTATTTT. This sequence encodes CASSALKGQGDGTDTQYF. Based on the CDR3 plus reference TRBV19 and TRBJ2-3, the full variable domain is DGGITQSPKYLFRKEGQNVTLSCEQNLNHDAMYWYRQDPGQGLRLIYYSQIVNDFQKGDIAEGYSVSREKKESFPLTVTSAQKNPTAFYLCASSALKGQGDGTDTQYFGPGTRLTVL.

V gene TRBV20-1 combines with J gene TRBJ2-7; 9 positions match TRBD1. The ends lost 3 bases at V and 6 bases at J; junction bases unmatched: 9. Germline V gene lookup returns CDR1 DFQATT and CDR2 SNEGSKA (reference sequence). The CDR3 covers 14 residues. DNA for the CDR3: TGCAGTGCTAGTTTTGGACAGGGGATTGGCGAGCAGTACTTC. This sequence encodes CSASFGQGIGEQYF.

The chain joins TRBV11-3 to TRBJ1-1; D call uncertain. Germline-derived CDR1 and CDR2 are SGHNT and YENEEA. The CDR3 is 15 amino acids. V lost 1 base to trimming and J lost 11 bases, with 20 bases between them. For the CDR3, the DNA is TGTGCCAGCAGCTTAGTGAAGGTCGGGCACCGGAGGGCTTTCTTT. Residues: CASSLVKVGHRRAFF.

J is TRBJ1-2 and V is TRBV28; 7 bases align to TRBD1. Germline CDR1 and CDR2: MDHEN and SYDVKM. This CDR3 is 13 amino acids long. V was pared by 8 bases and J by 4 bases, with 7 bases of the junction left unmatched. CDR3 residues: CASGVTGPYGYTF. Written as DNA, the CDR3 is TGTGCCAGCGGCGTGACAGGGCCCTATGGCTACACCTTC.

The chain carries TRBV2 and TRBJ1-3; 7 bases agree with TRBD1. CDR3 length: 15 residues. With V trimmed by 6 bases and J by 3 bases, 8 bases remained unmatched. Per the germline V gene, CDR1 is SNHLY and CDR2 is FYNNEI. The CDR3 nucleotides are TGTGCCAGCAGGACAGGGAGAGAGAGTGGAAACACCATATATTTT. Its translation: CASRTGRESGNTIYF.

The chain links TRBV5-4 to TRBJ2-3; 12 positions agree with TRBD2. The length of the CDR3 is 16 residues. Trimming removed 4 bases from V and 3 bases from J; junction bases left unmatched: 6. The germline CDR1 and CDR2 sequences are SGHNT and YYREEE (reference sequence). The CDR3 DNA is TGTGCCAGCAGCACCCGACTAGCGGGAGCTACAGATACGCAGTATTTT. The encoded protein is CASSTRLAGATDTQYF.

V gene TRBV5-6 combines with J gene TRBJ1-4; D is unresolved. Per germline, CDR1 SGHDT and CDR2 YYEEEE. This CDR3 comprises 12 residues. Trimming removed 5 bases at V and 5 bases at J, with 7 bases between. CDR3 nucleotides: TGTGCCAGCAGTCCGCAGAATGAAAAACTGTTTTTT. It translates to CASSPQNEKLFF.

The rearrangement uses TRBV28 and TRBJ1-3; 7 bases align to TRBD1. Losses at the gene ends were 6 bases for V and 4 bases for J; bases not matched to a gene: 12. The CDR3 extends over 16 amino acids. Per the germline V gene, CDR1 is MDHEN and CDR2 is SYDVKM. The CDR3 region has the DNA TGTGCCAGCAGCTGGCCCCACAGGGGTCCGGGAAACACCATATATTTT. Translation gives CASSWPHRGPGNTIYF.

This chain's CDR3 is CASSLMRTGRDTGELFF. CDR3 bases: TGTGCCAGCAGTCTTATGCGGACAGGGCGAGACACCGGGGAGCTGTTTTTT. The chain recombines TRBV11-2 with TRBJ2-2; 8 bases are shared with TRBD1. With 6 bases clipped from V and 3 bases from J, the junction kept 12 bases outside the gene matches. The CDR3 consists of 17 residues. Germline assignment: CDR1 SGHAT and CDR2 FQNNGV.

The CDR3 reads CASSQGPNPGSPLHF. DNA of the CDR3: TGTGCCAGCAGCCAAGGACCTAATCCGGGTTCACCCCTCCACTTT. This chain uses TRBV14 with TRBJ1-6; D unresolved. V gave up 1 base and J gave up 9 bases, with 13 bases separating them. Germline assignment: CDR1 SGHDN and CDR2 FVKESK. The length of the CDR3 is 15 residues. Combining the CDR3 with reference TRBV14 and TRBJ1-6 gives the whole variable domain EAGVTQFPSHSVIEKGQTVTLRCDPISGHDNLYWYRRVMGKEIKFLLHFVKESKQDESGMPNNRFLAERTGGTYSTLKVQPAELEDSGVYFCASSQGPNPGSPLHFGNGTRLTVT.

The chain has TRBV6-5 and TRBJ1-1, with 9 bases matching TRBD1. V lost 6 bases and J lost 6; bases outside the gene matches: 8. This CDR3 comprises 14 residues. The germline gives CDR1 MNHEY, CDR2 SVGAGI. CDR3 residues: CASRAGTGSSEAFF. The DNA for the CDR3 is TGTGCCAGCAGGGCCGGGACAGGGTCTTCTGAAGCTTTCTTT.

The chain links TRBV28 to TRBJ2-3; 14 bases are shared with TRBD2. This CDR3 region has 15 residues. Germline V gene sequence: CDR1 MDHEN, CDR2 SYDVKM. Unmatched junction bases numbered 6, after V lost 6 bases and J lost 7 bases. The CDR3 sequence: CASSPGTSGGNTQYF. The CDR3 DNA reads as TGTGCCAGCAGCCCCGGGACTAGCGGGGGAAATACGCAGTATTTT.

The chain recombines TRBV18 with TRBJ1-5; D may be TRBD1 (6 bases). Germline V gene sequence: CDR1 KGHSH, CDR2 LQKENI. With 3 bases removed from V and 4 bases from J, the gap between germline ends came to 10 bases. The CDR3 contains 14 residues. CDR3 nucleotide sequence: TGTGCCAGCTCACCGGACAGTAAAAATCAGCCCCAGCATTTT. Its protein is CASSPDSKNQPQHF.

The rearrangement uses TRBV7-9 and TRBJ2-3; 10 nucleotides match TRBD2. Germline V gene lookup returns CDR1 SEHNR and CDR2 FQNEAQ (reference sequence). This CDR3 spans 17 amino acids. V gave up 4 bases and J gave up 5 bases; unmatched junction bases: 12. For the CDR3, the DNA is TGTGCCAGCAGCTCTCTATTTTCTAGCGGGGGTGGAGATACGCAGTATTTT. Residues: CASSSLFSSGGGDTQYF.